The T cell receptor (beta chain) under discussion was sequenced for a study of CD8+CD57+ T cells in acquired aplastic anemia. On the study more broadly: Sorted CD4+ and CD8+ cells gave an average of roughly 3.3 ug of DNA. Study results and limitations: Sharing between patients and controls was observed for around 30 CD8+ CDR3 sequences.

Patients selected for sequencing had displayed CD8+CD57+ cell expansion by flow cytometry. V shed 6 bases, J shed 4 bases, and the junction held 4 bases outside the gene matches. The CDR3 is 13 amino acids. Genomic DNA was employed as the template in profiling TCR beta VDJ and CDR3. TCRdb reprocessed the reads via MiXCR and lists one record per CDR3 protein. This sample has around 150,000 distinct CDR3 sequences; about 50% occur once, and the top ten carry about 30%. This clonotype appeared many times. What it recognizes is unknown. Sequencing input: sorted CD4+, CD8+, or CD8+CD57+ T cells (not recorded which) from PBMCs. The origin of this receptor is a human donor with aplastic anemia. The V call is TRBV12-3 or TRBV12-4, the J call TRBJ1-2; 8 bases are a match to TRBD1. CDR3 nucleotide sequence: TGTGCCAGCAGCCTGGGACAGGCCTATGGCTACACCTTC. Its translation is CASSLGQAYGYTF.